These 17 T cell receptor beta chains were all obtained from the same sample, sequenced in a study of T cells in Graves' hyperthyroidism and ophthalmopathy. What was amplified from RNA transcripts were TCR beta CDR3 regions. The TCR CDR3 was amplified in a first-round RT-PCR using the HTBI primer set. MiXCR, applied by TCRdb to the multiplex PCR reads, yields one record per CDR3 protein. The table lists 350,000 to 400,000 distinct CDR3 sequences, about a fifth of them singletons, with 3.7% in the top ten. Sequenced sample: blood. The receptors originated from a woman aged 18-29 years with Graves' hyperthyroidism.

In its sample, this clonotype was seen many times. V usage is TRBV28 and J usage is TRBJ2-2; the D gene is possibly TRBD2 (5 bases). V lost 3 bases and J 6 bases, leaving 14 bases between the germline ends. This CDR3 region has 15 residues. The germline gives CDR1 MDHEN, CDR2 SYDVKM. CDR3 DNA sequence: TGTGCCAGCAGTTTGGGGTTCTCCGGGGCCGGGGAGCTGTTTTTT. Translation gives CASSLGFSGAGELFF.

This clonotype was detected many times. This rearrangement joins TRBV7-8 to TRBJ1-1; the D gene is possibly TRBD1 (5 bases). Germline V gene lookup returns CDR1 SGHVS and CDR2 FQNEAQ. This CDR3 contains 14 residues. V was cut by 0 bases and J by 4 bases, with 9 bases left in between. CDR3 DNA: TGTGCCAGCAGCTTAGCGGGGGTCGGCACTGAAGCTTTCTTT. Protein sequence: CASSLAGVGTEAFF.

This clonotype has a handful of counts. V gene TRBV10-3 combines with J gene TRBJ1-3, with D perhaps TRBD1 (5 bases). The V end lost 6 bases, the J end lost 2 bases, and 11 bases lay between the germline ends. This CDR3 comprises 14 residues. Germline values: CDR1 ENHRY, CDR2 SYGVKD. The CDR3 region has the DNA TGTGCCATCAGGCCCCCGGGGGCTGGAAACACCATATATTTT. Protein product: CAIRPPGAGNTIYF.

V usage is TRBV2 and J usage is TRBJ2-7, with 13 bases aligning to TRBD2. Germline trimming cut 6 bases from V and 3 bases from J; bases unmatched to any gene: 17. Germline V gives CDR1 SNHLY, CDR2 FYNNEI. The CDR3 spans 19 residues. The CDR3, as DNA: TGTGCCAGCAGGTTCCCTAAGAGGACTAGCGGGGGCCCCCGCTACGAGCAGTACTTC. Translating gives CASRFPKRTSGGPRYEQYF.

This clonotype was counted at least ten times. This chain connects TRBV15 to TRBJ1-5, with D perhaps TRBD1 (5 bases). The CDR3 totals 16 residues. The V and J ends lost 5 bases and 5 bases respectively, with 19 bases between them. Per germline, CDR1 LNHNV and CDR2 YYDKDF (reference sequence). The CDR3 here is CATSSWARGTHQPQHF. CDR3 nucleotides: TGTGCCACCAGCTCGTGGGCTCGGGGGACTCATCAGCCCCAGCATTTT.

Notes on this clonotype: A single base separates this from a much larger clone, so it may be a read error. This rearrangement joins TRBV30 to TRBJ2-7; D unclear. V lost 0 bases and J 4 bases, leaving 7 bases between the germline ends. The germline CDR1 and CDR2 sequences are GTSNPN and SVGIG (reference sequence). The CDR3 is 12 residues long. CDR3 nucleotides: TGTGCCTGGAGTGTATGGAATTACGAGCAGTACTTC. Translated, it gives CAWSVWNYEQYF.

The V call is TRBV12-3 or TRBV12-4, the J call TRBJ1-2, with TRBD1 as a possible D gene (5 bases). V dropped 5 bases and J dropped 5 bases, with 15 bases sitting between them. The CDR3 spans 14 residues. CDR3 coding DNA: TGTGCCAGCAGTCCTACCAGGGTTCGGTATGGCTACACCTTC. It is translated as CASSPTRVRYGYTF.

This clonotype was observed many times. This chain joins TRBV5-1 and TRBJ1-2; D not certain. Trimming shortened V by 1 base and J by 8 bases, and 12 bases separated the two germline ends. CDR1 and CDR2 (germline): SGHRS, YFSETQ. The CDR3 totals 13 residues. The CDR3 protein is CASSLRMGGGYTF. In DNA, the CDR3 is TGCGCCAGCAGCTTGCGTATGGGTGGCGGCTACACCTTC. Complete variable domain (other parts from reference TRBV5-1 and TRBJ1-2): KAGVTQTPRYLIKTRGQQVTLSCSPISGHRSVSWYQQTPGQGLQFLFEYFSETQRNKGNFPGRFSGRQFSNSRSEMNVSTLELGDSALYLCASSLRMGGGYTFGSGTRLTVV.

In its sample, this clonotype was seen once. This rearrangement joins TRBV7-3 to TRBJ1-3; 8 bases agree with TRBD1. Germline V gene data show CDR1 as SGHTA and CDR2 as FQGTGA. CDR3 length: 19 amino acids. The trim removed 1 base at V and 2 bases at J, leaving 13 bases unmatched. The CDR3 loop reads CASSLRGSGGEYAGNTIYF. CDR3 coding DNA: TGTGCCAGCAGCTTAAGGGGGTCAGGGGGCGAGTATGCTGGAAACACCATATATTTT.

This clonotype was counted at least ten times. The chain's CDR3 is CASSLGEPGTYEQYF. The CDR3, as DNA: TGTGCCAGCAGCTTAGGGGAACCAGGTACCTACGAGCAGTACTTC. The chain uses TRBV7-9 and TRBJ2-7, with D uncertain. Germline lookup yields CDR1 SEHNR and CDR2 FQNEAQ (reference sequence). There are 15 residues in the CDR3. The V and J ends lost 1 base and 2 bases respectively, with 12 bases between them.

This clonotype was seen only once. This chain connects TRBV10-3 to TRBJ1-3; D is unresolved. Trimming took 10 bases from V and 4 from J, leaving 5 bases between them. Germline V gives CDR1 ENHRY, CDR2 SYGVKD. This CDR3 is 10 amino acids long. Written as DNA, the CDR3 is TGTGCCAGCGTCGGAAACACCATATATTTT. It translates to CASVGNTIYF.

This clonotype was picked up many times. V gene TRBV5-6 combines with J gene TRBJ2-4; D may be TRBD2 (5 bases). The V gene lost 1 base and the J gene lost 3 bases, with 11 bases spanning the gap. CDR3 length equals 15 residues. Germline V gene lookup returns CDR1 SGHDT and CDR2 YYEEEE. The CDR3 is CASSLYASGKNIQYF. DNA for the CDR3: TGTGCCAGCAGCTTGTATGCGAGCGGCAAAAACATTCAGTACTTC.

This clonotype showed up many times. The chain employs TRBV7-2 and TRBJ1-5, with D possibly being TRBD1 (5 bases). CDR1 is SGHTA, CDR2 FQGNSA, per germline. With 6 bases removed from V and 5 bases from J, the gap between germline ends came to 14 bases. The CDR3 covers 14 residues. As DNA, the CDR3 is TGTGCCAGCAGTATAGGAAGGGGATATCAGCCCCAGCATTTT. Protein product: CASSIGRGYQPQHF.

The V call is TRBV14, the J call TRBJ2-7, with D possibly TRBD1 on 5 matching bases. CDR1 is SGHDN, CDR2 FVKESK, per germline. This CDR3 has 14 amino acids. The V gene lost 1 base and the J gene lost 3 bases, with 10 bases spanning the gap. The CDR3 region is CASSQGGRDYEQYF. The CDR3 DNA is TGTGCCAGCAGCCAAGGGGGCAGGGACTACGAGCAGTACTTC.

The sample holds many counts of this clonotype. J is TRBJ2-5 and V is TRBV10-3; 8 bases align to TRBD2. Trimming removed 2 bases from V and 5 bases from J; junction bases left unmatched: 13. The CDR3 sequence is 17 residues long. Germline-derived CDR1 and CDR2 are ENHRY and SYGVKD. CDR3 region: CAISERAGGASGETQYF. The CDR3 bases are TGTGCCATCAGTGAGAGGGCGGGGGGCGCCTCGGGGGAGACCCAGTACTTC.

There are many counts of this clonotype. This chain links TRBV6-1 with TRBJ2-7; D is possibly TRBD1 or TRBD2 (5 bases each). Germline CDR1 reads MNHNS; CDR2 reads SASEGT. The CDR3 runs 15 residues. Trimming cost V 1 base and J 2 bases, with 12 bases left between them. The CDR3 reads CASSEEGTAPYEQYF. The CDR3 nucleotides read TGTGCCAGCAGTGAAGAGGGGACGGCGCCCTACGAGCAGTACTTC.

This rearrangement joins TRBV4-1 to TRBJ2-5; 14 bases map to TRBD2. The trim removed 1 base at V and 5 bases at J, leaving 9 bases unmatched. This CDR3 is built from 18 residues. The V gene's germline CDR1 is MGHRA and CDR2 YSYEKL. CDR3 residues: CASSQGLAGGLGSETQYF. DNA of the CDR3: TGCGCCAGCAGCCAAGGACTAGCGGGGGGGTTAGGGTCGGAGACCCAGTACTTC.